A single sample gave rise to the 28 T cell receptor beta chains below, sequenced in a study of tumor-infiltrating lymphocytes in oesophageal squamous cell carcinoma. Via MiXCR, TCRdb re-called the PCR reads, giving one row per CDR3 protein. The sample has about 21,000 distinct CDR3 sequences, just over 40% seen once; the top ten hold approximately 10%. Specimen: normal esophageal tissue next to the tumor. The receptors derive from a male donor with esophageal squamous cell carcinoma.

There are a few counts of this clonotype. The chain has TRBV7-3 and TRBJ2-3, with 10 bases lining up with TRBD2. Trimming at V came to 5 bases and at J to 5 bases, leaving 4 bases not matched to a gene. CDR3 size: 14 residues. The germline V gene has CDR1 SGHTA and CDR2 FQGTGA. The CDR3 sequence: CASSPSGGEDTQYF. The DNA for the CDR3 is TGTGCCAGCAGCCCTAGCGGGGGTGAAGATACGCAGTATTTT.

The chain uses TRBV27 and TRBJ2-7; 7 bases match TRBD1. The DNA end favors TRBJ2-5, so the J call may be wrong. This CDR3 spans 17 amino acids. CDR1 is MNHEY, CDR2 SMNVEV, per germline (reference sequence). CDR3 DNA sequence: TGTGCCAGCAGACCGAATGGACAGGAGTGGGGGCAAGAGACCCAGTACTTC. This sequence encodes CASRPNGQEWGQETQYF.

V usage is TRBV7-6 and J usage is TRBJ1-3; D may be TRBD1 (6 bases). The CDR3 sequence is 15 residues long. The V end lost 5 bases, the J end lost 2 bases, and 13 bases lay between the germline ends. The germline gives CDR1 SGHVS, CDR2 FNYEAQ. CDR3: CASSQGPGTGNTIYF. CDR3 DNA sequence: TGTGCCAGCAGCCAGGGGCCAGGGACTGGAAACACCATATATTTT. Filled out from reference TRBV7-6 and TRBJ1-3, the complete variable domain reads GAGVSQSPRYKVTKRGQDVALRCDPISGHVSLYWYRQALGQGPEFLTYFNYEAQQDKSGLPNDRFSAERPEGSISTLTIQRTEQRDSAMYRCASSQGPGTGNTIYFGEGSWLTVV.

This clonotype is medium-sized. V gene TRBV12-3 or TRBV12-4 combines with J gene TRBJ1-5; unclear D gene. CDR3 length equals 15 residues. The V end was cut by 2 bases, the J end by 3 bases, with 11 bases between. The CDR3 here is CASSLWPPFNQPQHF. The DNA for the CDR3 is TGTGCCAGCAGTTTATGGCCGCCGTTCAATCAGCCCCAGCATTTT.

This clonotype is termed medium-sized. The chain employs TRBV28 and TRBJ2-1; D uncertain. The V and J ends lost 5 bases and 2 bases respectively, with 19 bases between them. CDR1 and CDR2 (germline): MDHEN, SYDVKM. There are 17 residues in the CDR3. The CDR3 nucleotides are TGTGCCAGCAGTACCACTATGGTCCTTCCGCCCTACAATGAGCAGTTCTTC. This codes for CASSTTMVLPPYNEQFF.

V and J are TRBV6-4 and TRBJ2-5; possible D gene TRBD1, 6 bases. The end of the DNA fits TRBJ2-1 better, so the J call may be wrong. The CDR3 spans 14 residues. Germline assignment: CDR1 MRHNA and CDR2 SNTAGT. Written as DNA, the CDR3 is TGTGCCAGCAGTGACGGGGGCGACCAAAATGAGCAGTTCTTC. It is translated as CASSDGGDQNEQFF.

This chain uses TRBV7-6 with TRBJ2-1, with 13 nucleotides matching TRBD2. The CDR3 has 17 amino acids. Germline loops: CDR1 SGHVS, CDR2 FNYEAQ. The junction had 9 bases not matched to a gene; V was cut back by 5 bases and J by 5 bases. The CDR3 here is CASSELTSGGANNEQFF. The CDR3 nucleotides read TGTGCCAGCAGCGAACTCACTAGCGGGGGGGCTAACAATGAGCAGTTCTTC.

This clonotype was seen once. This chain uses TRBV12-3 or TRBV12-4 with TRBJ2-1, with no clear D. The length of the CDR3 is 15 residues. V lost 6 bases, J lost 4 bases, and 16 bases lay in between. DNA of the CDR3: TGTGCCAGCAGCCGCGGATTCTGGGGATACAATGAGCAGTTCTTC. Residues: CASSRGFWGYNEQFF.

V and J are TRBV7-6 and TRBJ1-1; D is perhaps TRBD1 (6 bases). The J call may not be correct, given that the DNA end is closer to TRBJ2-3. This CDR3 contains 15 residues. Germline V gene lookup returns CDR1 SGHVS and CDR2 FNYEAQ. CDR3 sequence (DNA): TGTGCCAGCAGCCTACAGGGCCTCTCCACAGATACGCAGTATTTT. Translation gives CASSLQGLSTDTQYF.

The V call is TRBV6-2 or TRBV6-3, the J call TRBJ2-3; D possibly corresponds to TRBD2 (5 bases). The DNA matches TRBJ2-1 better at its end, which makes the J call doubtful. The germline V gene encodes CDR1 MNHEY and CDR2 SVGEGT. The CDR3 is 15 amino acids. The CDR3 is CASSYVHSGDYEQFF. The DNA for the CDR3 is TGTGCCAGCAGTTACGTACATTCAGGAGACTACGAGCAGTTCTTC.

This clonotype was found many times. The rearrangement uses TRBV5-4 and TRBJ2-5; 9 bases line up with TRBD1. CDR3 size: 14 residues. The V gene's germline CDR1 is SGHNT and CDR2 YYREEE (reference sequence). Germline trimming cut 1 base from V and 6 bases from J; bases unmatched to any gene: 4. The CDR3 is CASSLYRGRKTQYF. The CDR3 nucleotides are TGTGCCAGCAGCTTGTACAGGGGGCGGAAGACCCAGTACTTC. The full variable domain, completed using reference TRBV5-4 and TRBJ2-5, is ETGVTQSPTHLIKTRGQQVTLRCSSQSGHNTVSWYQQALGQGPQFIFQYYREEENGRGNFPPRFSGLQFPNYSSELNVNALELDDSALYLCASSLYRGRKTQYFGPGTRLLVL.

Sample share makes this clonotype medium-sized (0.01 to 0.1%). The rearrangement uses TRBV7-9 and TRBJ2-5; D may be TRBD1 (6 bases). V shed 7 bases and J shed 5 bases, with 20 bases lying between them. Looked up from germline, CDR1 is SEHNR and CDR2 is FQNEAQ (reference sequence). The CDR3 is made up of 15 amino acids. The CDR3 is CASTGQSHGGETQYF. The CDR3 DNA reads TGTGCCAGCACCGGACAGTCCCACGGCGGGGAGACCCAGTACTTC.

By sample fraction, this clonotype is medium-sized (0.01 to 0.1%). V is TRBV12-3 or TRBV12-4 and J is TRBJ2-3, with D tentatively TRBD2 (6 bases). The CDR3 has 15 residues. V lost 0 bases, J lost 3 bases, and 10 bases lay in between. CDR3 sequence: CASSLARDGTDTQYF. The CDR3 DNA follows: TGTGCCAGCAGTTTAGCGCGGGACGGGACAGATACGCAGTATTTT.

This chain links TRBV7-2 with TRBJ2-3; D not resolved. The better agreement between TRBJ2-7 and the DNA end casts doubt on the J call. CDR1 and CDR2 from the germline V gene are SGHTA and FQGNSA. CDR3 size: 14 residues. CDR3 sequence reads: CASSSNSDTYEQYF. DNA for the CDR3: TGTGCCAGCAGCTCGAACAGCGACACCTACGAGCAGTACTTC.

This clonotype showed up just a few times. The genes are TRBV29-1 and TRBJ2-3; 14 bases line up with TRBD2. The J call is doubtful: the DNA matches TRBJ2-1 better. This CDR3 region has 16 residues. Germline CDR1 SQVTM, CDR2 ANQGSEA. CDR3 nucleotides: TGCAGCGTTGGGGACGCGGGACTAGCGGGAGCCTATGAGCAGTTCTTC. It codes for CSVGDAGLAGAYEQFF.

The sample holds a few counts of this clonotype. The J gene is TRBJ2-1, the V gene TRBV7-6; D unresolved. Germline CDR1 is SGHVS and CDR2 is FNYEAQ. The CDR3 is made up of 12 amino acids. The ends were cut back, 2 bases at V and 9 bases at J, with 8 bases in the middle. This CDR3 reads CASSLWGSEQFF. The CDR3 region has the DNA TGTGCCAGCAGCTTATGGGGAAGTGAGCAGTTCTTC.

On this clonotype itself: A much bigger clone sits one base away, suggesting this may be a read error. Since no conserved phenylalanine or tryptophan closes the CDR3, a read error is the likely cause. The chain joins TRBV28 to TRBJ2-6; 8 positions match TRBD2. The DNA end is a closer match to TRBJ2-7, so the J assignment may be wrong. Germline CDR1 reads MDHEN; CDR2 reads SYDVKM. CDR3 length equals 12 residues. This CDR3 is CASSSSGTEQYS. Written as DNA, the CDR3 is TGTGCCAGCAGCAGTAGCGGGACTGAGCAGTACTCC.

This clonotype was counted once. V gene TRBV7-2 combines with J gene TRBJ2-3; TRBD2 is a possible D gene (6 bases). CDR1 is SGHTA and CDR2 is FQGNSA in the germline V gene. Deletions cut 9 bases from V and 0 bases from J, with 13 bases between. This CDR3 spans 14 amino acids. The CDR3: CASSRGASTDTQYF. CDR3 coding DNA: TGTGCCAGTTCCCGCGGGGCTAGCACAGATACGCAGTATTTT.

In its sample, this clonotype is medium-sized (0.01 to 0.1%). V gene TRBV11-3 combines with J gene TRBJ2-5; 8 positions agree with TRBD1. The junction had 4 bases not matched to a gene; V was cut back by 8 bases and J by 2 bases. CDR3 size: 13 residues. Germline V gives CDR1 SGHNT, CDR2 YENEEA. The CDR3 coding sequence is TGTGCCAGCGGAAGACAGGGGCAAGAGACCCAGTACTTC. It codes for CASGRQGQETQYF.

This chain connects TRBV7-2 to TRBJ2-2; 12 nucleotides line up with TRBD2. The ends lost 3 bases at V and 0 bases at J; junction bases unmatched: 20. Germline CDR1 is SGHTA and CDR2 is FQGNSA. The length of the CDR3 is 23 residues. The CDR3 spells CASSFPTSGGPKTLPANTGELFF. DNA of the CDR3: TGTGCCAGCAGCTTCCCGACTAGCGGGGGCCCTAAAACTCTCCCCGCGAACACCGGGGAGCTGTTTTTT.

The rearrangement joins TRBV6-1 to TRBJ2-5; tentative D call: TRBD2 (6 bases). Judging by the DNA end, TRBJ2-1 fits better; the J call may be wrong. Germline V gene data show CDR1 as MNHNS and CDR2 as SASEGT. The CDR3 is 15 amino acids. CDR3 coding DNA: TGTGCCAGCAGTGAACCCGGGAGTTTCTACAATGAGCAGTTCTTC. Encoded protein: CASSEPGSFYNEQFF.

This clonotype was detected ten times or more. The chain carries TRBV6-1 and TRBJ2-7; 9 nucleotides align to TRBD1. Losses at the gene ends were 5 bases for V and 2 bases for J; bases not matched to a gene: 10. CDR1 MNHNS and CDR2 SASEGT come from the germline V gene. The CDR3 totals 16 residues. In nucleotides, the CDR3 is TGTGCCAGCAGTACCCCGGGACAGGGTTCGGCCTACGAGCAGTACTTC. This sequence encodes CASSTPGQGSAYEQYF.

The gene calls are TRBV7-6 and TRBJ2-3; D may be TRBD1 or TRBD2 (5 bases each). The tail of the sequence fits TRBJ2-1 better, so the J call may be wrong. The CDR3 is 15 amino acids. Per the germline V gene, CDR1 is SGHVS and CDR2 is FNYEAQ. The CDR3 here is CASSFGTTTYNEQFF. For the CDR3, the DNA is TGTGCCAGCAGCTTCGGGACCACCACCTACAATGAGCAGTTCTTC.

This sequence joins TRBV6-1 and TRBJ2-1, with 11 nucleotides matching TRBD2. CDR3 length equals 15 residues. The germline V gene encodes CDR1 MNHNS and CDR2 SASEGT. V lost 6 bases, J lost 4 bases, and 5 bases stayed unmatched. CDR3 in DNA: TGTGCCAGCAGACTTACTAGCGGGGGATACAATGAGCAGTTCTTC. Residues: CASRLTSGGYNEQFF.

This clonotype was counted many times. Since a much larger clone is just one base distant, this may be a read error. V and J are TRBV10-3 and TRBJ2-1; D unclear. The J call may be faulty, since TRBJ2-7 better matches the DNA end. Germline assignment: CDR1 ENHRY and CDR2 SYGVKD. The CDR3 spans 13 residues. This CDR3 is CAISGSSYNEQYF. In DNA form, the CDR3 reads TGTGCCATCAGTGGGAGCTCCTACAATGAGCAGTACTTC.

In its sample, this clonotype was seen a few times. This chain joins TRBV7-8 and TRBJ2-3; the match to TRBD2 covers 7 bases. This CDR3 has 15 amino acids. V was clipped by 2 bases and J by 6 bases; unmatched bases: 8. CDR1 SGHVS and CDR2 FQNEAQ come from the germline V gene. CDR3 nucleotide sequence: TGTGCCAGCAGCTTACTGACTAGCCGGCACGATACGCAGTATTTT. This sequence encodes CASSLLTSRHDTQYF.

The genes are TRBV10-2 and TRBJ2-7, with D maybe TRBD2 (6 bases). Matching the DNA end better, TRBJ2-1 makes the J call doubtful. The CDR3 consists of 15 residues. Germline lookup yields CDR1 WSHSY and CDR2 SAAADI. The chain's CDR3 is CASKLGLSRGGEQFF. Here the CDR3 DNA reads TGCGCCAGCAAATTGGGACTGTCGAGGGGCGGTGAGCAGTTCTTC.

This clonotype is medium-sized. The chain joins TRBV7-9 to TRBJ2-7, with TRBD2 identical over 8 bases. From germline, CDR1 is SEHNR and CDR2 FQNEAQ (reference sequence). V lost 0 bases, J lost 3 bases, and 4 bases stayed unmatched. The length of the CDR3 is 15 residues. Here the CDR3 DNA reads TGTGCCAGCAGCTTAGCGGGGCTAGCGGGCTACGAGCAGTACTTC. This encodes CASSLAGLAGYEQYF.